This T cell receptor beta chain is drawn from a study of OX40 agonist ivuxolimab in advanced cancers. Findings and caveats of the study: Still undetermined is the antigen specificity of the expanded peripheral T cells.

Systemic immunosuppression or autoimmune disease history was grounds to exclude patients. In the case of this clone: Its specificity is unknown.

Some clones are missing from TCRdb's copy, which holds only in-frame ones; the method was immunoSEQ multiplex PCR. In the table there are 71,000 or so clones, about 84% of which are singletons. This CDR3 contains 14 residues. V dropped 8 bases and J dropped 5; count of bases not matched to a gene: 9. Germline values: CDR1 LNHDA, CDR2 SQIVND (reference sequence). This sequence originates from an adult with an advanced solid tumor such as melanoma, head and neck, liver or kidney cancer. The genes are TRBV19 and TRBJ2-1, with 7 bases identical to TRBD2. Sequencing used CD4+ or CD8+ T cells sorted from blood, obtained in a trial of the OX40 agonist ivuxolimab. The CDR3 DNA follows: TGTGCCAGTGTTGGGAGGGGCAGCCACAATGAGCAGTTCTTC. Residues: CASVGRGSHNEQFF. Variable domain in full (rest from reference TRBV19 and TRBJ2-1): DGGITQSPKYLFRKEGQNVTLSCEQNLNHDAMYWYRQDPGQGLRLIYYSQIVNDFQKGDIAEGYSVSREKKESFPLTVTSAQKNPTAFYLCASVGRGSHNEQFFGPGTRLTVL.